Below, 16 T cell receptor beta chains from the same sample are listed, as sequenced in a study of CD8 T cells in Susac syndrome. The RNA input was roughly 0.5 to 1 ug, and it was reverse transcribed with random hexamers. Using its own MiXCR run on the immunoSEQ multiplex PCR reads, TCRdb lists one record per CDR3 protein. The sample lists fewer than 200,000 distinct CDR3 sequences, roughly 90% occurring once. The sample comprised CD4+ T cells from PBMCs. These receptors all stem from a human donor with Susac syndrome.

The chain is built from TRBV12-3 or TRBV12-4 and TRBJ2-1; D remains unclear. The CDR3 length is 11 residues. Trimming stripped 0 bases from V and 8 bases from J, with 2 bases between. The CDR3 region has the DNA TGTGCCAGCAGTTTAGCGCATGAGCAGTTCTTC. Residues: CASSLAHEQFF.

The rearrangement links TRBV9 to TRBJ2-3, with 12 bases aligning to TRBD2. From germline, CDR1 is SGDLS and CDR2 YYNGEE. V was pared by 0 bases and J by 1 base, with 6 bases of the junction left unmatched. This CDR3 contains 18 residues. The CDR3 region is CASSVVPSGRAGTDTQYF. The CDR3 DNA reads TGTGCCAGCAGCGTAGTTCCTAGCGGGAGGGCTGGCACAGATACGCAGTATTTT.

J is TRBJ1-1 and V is TRBV5-5, with TRBD1 matching 9 bases. Germline CDR1 and CDR2: SGHKS and YYEKEE (reference sequence). The V and J ends lost 2 bases and 10 bases, in that order; junction bases with no gene match: 6. The CDR3 has 13 amino acids. The CDR3 region has the DNA TGTGCCAGCAGCTTTCAATTGACAGGGGGAGCTTTCTTT. Its translation: CASSFQLTGGAFF.

This chain joins TRBV2 and TRBJ1-5; the match to TRBD1 covers 8 bases. In germline, CDR1 is SNHLY, CDR2 FYNNEI. Unmatched junction bases numbered 13, after V lost 7 bases and J lost 5 bases. This CDR3 region has 16 residues. The CDR3 DNA sequence: TGTGCCAGCAATCAACGAACCGGACAGGGCGATCAGCCCCAGCATTTT. The encoded protein is CASNQRTGQGDQPQHF. Drawing the rest from reference TRBV2 and TRBJ1-5, the complete variable domain is EPEVTQTPSHQVTQMGQEVILRCVPISNHLYFYWYRQILGQKVEFLVSFYNNEISEKSEIFDDQFSVERPDGSNFTLKIRSTKLEDSAMYFCASNQRTGQGDQPQHFGDGTRLSIL.

The rearrangement joins TRBV18 to TRBJ2-3, with D tentatively TRBD2 (6 bases). The CDR3 totals 14 residues. Germline V lookup: CDR1 KGHSH, CDR2 LQKENI. V lost 5 bases to trimming and J lost 0 bases, with 9 bases between them. The CDR3 DNA follows: TGTGCCAGCTCAACCCTAGCGAGCACAGATACGCAGTATTTT. Its protein is CASSTLASTDTQYF.

V is TRBV7-9 and J is TRBJ2-3, with D possibly TRBD2 on 5 matching bases. Trimming took off 0 bases at V and 4 bases at J, with 20 bases between the two ends. This CDR3 has 18 residues. Germline V CDR1 and CDR2: SEHNR, FQNEAQ (reference sequence). The CDR3 DNA sequence: TGTGCCAGCAGCTTAGCGGTGACTAAAGTCGTTGTCTCAGATACGCAGTATTTT. It specifies CASSLAVTKVVVSDTQYF.

This clonotype has only one observation. The genes are TRBV12-3 or TRBV12-4 and TRBJ1-1; 7 nucleotides align to TRBD1. CDR3 length: 14 amino acids. After removal of 6 bases from V and 4 bases from J, the junction contained 8 bases not matched to a gene. This chain's CDR3 is CASRQGGSATEAFF. Here the CDR3 DNA reads TGTGCCAGCAGGCAGGGGGGCTCCGCCACTGAAGCTTTCTTT.

The V call is TRBV20-1, the J call TRBJ1-5; D gene uncertain. The CDR3 spans 12 residues. The V and J ends lost 5 bases and 1 base respectively, with 6 bases between them. Germline V lookup: CDR1 DFQATT, CDR2 SNEGSKA (reference sequence). CDR3 loop: CSAAHSNQPQHF. DNA of the CDR3: TGCAGTGCTGCTCACAGCAATCAGCCCCAGCATTTT.

The chain uses TRBV5-1 and TRBJ2-3; D is unclear. Germline V lookup: CDR1 SGHRS, CDR2 YFSETQ. This CDR3 comprises 16 residues. With 2 bases removed from V and 0 bases from J, the gap between germline ends came to 13 bases. In nucleotides, the CDR3 is TGCGCCAGCAGCTTAAATAGTCGCCTGAGCACAGATACGCAGTATTTT. Residues: CASSLNSRLSTDTQYF. Full variable domain (remainder filled in from reference TRBV5-1 and TRBJ2-3): KAGVTQTPRYLIKTRGQQVTLSCSPISGHRSVSWYQQTPGQGLQFLFEYFSETQRNKGNFPGRFSGRQFSNSRSEMNVSTLELGDSALYLCASSLNSRLSTDTQYFGPGTRLTVL.

The V call is TRBV5-1, the J call TRBJ1-3; TRBD1 might be the D (5 bases). The CDR3 consists of 15 residues. Germline CDR1 SGHRS, CDR2 YFSETQ. V lost 4 bases and J 2 bases, leaving 13 bases between the germline ends. Here the CDR3 DNA reads TGCGCCAGCAGCCTGGGGGTTGAACCTGGAAACACCATATATTTT. Its translation: CASSLGVEPGNTIYF.

The chain uses TRBV15 and TRBJ2-5; the match to TRBD2 covers 8 bases. Unmatched junction bases numbered 8, after V lost 5 bases and J lost 3 bases. This CDR3 comprises 15 residues. Germline V lookup: CDR1 LNHNV, CDR2 YYDKDF (reference sequence). The CDR3 region has the DNA TGTGCCACCAGCTCCTCCGGGACTAGGGAAGAGACCCAGTACTTC. This encodes CATSSSGTREETQYF.

The chain employs TRBV3-1 and TRBJ2-7; D unresolved. The CDR3 has 11 amino acids. Germline V gives CDR1 LGHDT, CDR2 YNNKEL (reference sequence). The ends were cut back, 1 base at V and 6 bases at J, with 4 bases in the middle. CDR3 coding DNA: TGTGCCAGCAGCCAAGCTCTCGAGCAGTACTTC. Its translation is CASSQALEQYF.

The chain has TRBV19 and TRBJ2-1, with 7 bases that match TRBD1. V lost 9 bases to trimming and J lost 8 bases; unmatched junction nucleotides: 13. The CDR3 sequence is 14 residues long. Germline lookup yields CDR1 LNHDA and CDR2 SQIVND (reference sequence). The CDR3 protein is CASGRAVGGDEQFF. The CDR3 nucleotides are TGTGCCAGCGGGCGGGCGGTAGGGGGCGATGAGCAGTTCTTC.

The V gene is TRBV5-1, the J gene TRBJ2-1; 9 bases fit TRBD1. J gave up 7 bases and V 0 bases, and 2 bases lay outside the gene matches. Germline V gives CDR1 SGHRS, CDR2 YFSETQ. The CDR3 contains 14 residues. The CDR3 loop reads CASSLGDRVNEQFF. The CDR3 DNA sequence: TGCGCCAGCAGCTTGGGGGACAGGGTGAATGAGCAGTTCTTC.

This sequence joins TRBV4-1 and TRBJ1-5; D is possibly TRBD1 (5 bases). Germline-derived CDR1 and CDR2 are MGHRA and YSYEKL. V lost 2 bases to trimming and J lost 9 bases, with 20 bases between them. The CDR3 is 16 amino acids. The CDR3 region has the DNA TGCGCCAGCAGCCAACACCTGGACACACTCGGGATGCCCCAGCATTTT. Translation: CASSQHLDTLGMPQHF.

In its sample, this clonotype was seen once. The J gene is TRBJ2-7, the V gene TRBV27; the D gene is possibly TRBD1 (5 bases). The CDR3 totals 14 residues. V lost 6 bases to trimming and J lost 6 bases, with 18 bases between them. Germline values: CDR1 MNHEY, CDR2 SMNVEV (reference sequence). The CDR3 protein is CASRQDSSVGEQYF. The CDR3 DNA reads TGTGCCAGCAGACAAGACAGTTCGGTCGGCGAGCAGTACTTC.